This TCR beta chain appears in the sequencing data of a study of cytomegalovirus exposure and HLA in healthy donors. The PCR used 60 Vbeta and 13 Jbeta primers. The repertoire was sequenced with immunoSEQ multiplex PCR; TCRdb's copy has only in-frame clones and lacks some. This table holds fewer than 200,000 clones, less than 80% found once. CDR3 length: 15 amino acids. CDR1 and CDR2 (germline): SGHAT, FQDESV (reference sequence). V was clipped by 7 bases and J by 0 bases; unmatched bases: 6. The clonotype was recovered from a man between 35 and 55 years old in good health and CMV-seronegative. What was sequenced was PBMCs. V gene TRBV11-1 combines with J gene TRBJ2-3; 8 bases align to TRBD1. CDR3 sequence reads: CASKNRGASTDTQYF. DNA for the CDR3: TGTGCCAGCAAAAACAGGGGGGCTAGCACAGATACGCAGTATTTT. The variable domain in full, completed from reference TRBV11-1 and TRBJ2-3, reads EAEVAQSPRYKITEKSQAVAFWCDPISGHATLYWYRQILGQGPELLVQFQDESVVDDSQLPKDRFSAERLKGVDSTLKIQPAELGDSAMYLCASKNRGASTDTQYFGPGTRLTVL.